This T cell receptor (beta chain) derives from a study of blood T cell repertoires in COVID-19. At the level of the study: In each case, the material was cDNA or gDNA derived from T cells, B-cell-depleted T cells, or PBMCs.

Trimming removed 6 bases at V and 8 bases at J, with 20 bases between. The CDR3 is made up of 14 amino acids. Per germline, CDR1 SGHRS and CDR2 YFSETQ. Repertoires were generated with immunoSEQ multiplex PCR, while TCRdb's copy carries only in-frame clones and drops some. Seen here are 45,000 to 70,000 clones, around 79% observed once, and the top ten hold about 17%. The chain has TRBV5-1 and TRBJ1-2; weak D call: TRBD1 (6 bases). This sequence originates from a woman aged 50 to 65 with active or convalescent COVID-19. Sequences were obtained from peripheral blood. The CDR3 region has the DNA TGCGCCAGCAACTATGAAGGGAGGGGGAACGGCTACACCTTC. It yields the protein CASNYEGRGNGYTF.